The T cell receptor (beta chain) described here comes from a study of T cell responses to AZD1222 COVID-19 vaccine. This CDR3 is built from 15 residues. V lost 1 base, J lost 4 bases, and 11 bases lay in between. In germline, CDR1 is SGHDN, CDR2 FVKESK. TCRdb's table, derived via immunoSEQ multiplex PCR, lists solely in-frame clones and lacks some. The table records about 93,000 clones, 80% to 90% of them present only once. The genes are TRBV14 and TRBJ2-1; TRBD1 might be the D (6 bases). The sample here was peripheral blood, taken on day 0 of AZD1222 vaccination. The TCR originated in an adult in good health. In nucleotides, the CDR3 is TGTGCCAGCAGCCAAGCAGGGGCGAAATACAATGAGCAGTTCTTC. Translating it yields CASSQAGAKYNEQFF. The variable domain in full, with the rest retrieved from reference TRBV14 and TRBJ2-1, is EAGVTQFPSHSVIEKGQTVTLRCDPISGHDNLYWYRRVMGKEIKFLLHFVKESKQDESGMPNNRFLAERTGGTYSTLKVQPAELEDSGVYFCASSQAGAKYNEQFFGPGTRLTVL.